The 15 T cell receptor beta chains below come from one sample, sequenced in a study of blood T cell repertoires in COVID-19. Using immunoSEQ multiplex PCR, the repertoire was profiled, and TCRdb retains in-frame clones only, with some absent. The sample includes hundreds of thousands of clones, around 83% of them seen just once. Sequencing input: peripheral blood. Receptor source: a woman older than 75 with acute or convalescent COVID-19.

Ten or more counts support this clone. V gene TRBV7-9 combines with J gene TRBJ2-7; TRBD1 is a possible D gene (6 bases). V lost 5 bases and J 4 bases, leaving 12 bases between the germline ends. The CDR3 sequence is 13 residues long. Germline CDR1 and CDR2: SEHNR and FQNEAQ (reference sequence). The CDR3 spells CASSRTEIYEQYF. The CDR3 bases are TGTGCCAGCAGCCGGACAGAAATTTACGAGCAGTACTTC.

CDR3 sequence reads: CASSFGGRGHYGYTF. For the CDR3, the DNA is TGTGCCAGCAGTTTTGGAGGCAGGGGGCACTATGGCTACACCTTC. The genes are TRBV28 and TRBJ1-2; TRBD1 agrees at 8 bases. This CDR3 has 15 amino acids. The J segment lost 3 bases and the V segment lost 3 bases, leaving 6 bases of the junction unmatched. CDR1 and CDR2 from the germline V gene are MDHEN and SYDVKM.

Only one count was recorded for this clone. The chain is built from TRBV5-1 and TRBJ1-2, with a tentative D call TRBD1 (5 bases). This CDR3 is 13 amino acids long. Germline CDR1 is SGHRS and CDR2 is YFSETQ. Trimming removed 5 bases from V and 4 bases from J, with 12 bases in between. For the CDR3, the DNA is TGCGCCAGCAGTTCAGGGTACGGCTATGGCTACACCTTC. Translated, it gives CASSSGYGYGYTF.

This chain uses TRBV11-3 with TRBJ1-1, with unresolved D. The CDR3 is made up of 13 amino acids. V lost 4 bases and J lost 1, with 7 bases in between. Germline V CDR1 and CDR2: SGHNT, YENEEA. CDR3 nucleotide sequence: TGTGCCAGCAGCTCCTTTAAGAACACTGAAGCTTTCTTT. Protein sequence: CASSSFKNTEAFF. The variable domain in full, completed from reference TRBV11-3 and TRBJ1-1, reads EAGVVQSPRYKIIEKKQPVAFWCNPISGHNTLYWYLQNLGQGPELLIRYENEEAVDDSQLPKDRFSAERLKGVDSTLKIQPAELGDSAVYLCASSSFKNTEAFFGQGTRLTVV.

This chain uses TRBV6-5 with TRBJ1-4; perhaps TRBD1 as D (6 bases). This CDR3 spans 14 amino acids. Germline-derived CDR1 and CDR2 are MNHEY and SVGAGI. V lost 2 bases, J lost 6 bases, and 10 bases lay in between. In nucleotides, the CDR3 is TGTGCCAGCAGTTACAGGCAGGGGTATGAAAAACTGTTTTTT. Its translation is CASSYRQGYEKLFF.

CDR3 sequence (DNA): TGTGCCAGCAGTTTCGAACCGGGGAGAGAAAAACTGTTTTTT. Protein: CASSFEPGREKLFF. The chain combines TRBV27 with TRBJ1-4; D gene ambiguous. This CDR3 has 14 residues. V lost 3 bases to trimming and J lost 8 bases, with 13 bases between them. Germline V lookup: CDR1 MNHEY, CDR2 SMNVEV (reference sequence).

The sample holds a few counts of this clone. The V call is TRBV6-1, the J call TRBJ2-1; 8 bases align to TRBD2. The V and J ends lost 2 bases and 9 bases, in that order; junction bases with no gene match: 9. The CDR3 has 15 residues. Germline CDR1 MNHNS, CDR2 SASEGT. The CDR3 is CASSEITGGKGEQFF. In DNA form, the CDR3 reads TGTGCCAGCAGTGAAATTACGGGGGGGAAGGGTGAGCAGTTCTTC.

This sequence joins TRBV6-5 and TRBJ1-6, with D tentatively TRBD1 (5 bases). V dropped 8 bases and J dropped 7 bases, with 18 bases sitting between them. CDR1 MNHEY and CDR2 SVGAGI come from the germline V gene. The CDR3 is made up of 15 amino acids. The CDR3 reads CASFGEGRKNSPLHF. CDR3 in DNA: TGTGCCAGCTTCGGGGAGGGGAGAAAAAATTCACCCCTCCACTTT.

The chain links TRBV2 to TRBJ1-2; the match to TRBD1 covers 7 bases. The junction had 2 bases not matched to a gene; V was cut back by 4 bases and J by 3 bases. This CDR3 is 13 amino acids long. Germline V CDR1 and CDR2: SNHLY, FYNNEI. CDR3 DNA: TGTGCCAGCAGTGGACAGGGCGACTATGGCTACACCTTC. This translates into CASSGQGDYGYTF.

This clone has more than one count but fewer than ten. This chain's CDR3 is CASSLVKAEDGYTF. The CDR3 DNA is TGTGCCAGCAGCTTAGTAAAAGCGGAAGATGGCTACACCTTC. The rearrangement uses TRBV7-9 and TRBJ1-2, with D uncertain. V lost 1 base to trimming and J lost 6 bases, with 12 bases between them. CDR3 length: 14 residues. Germline CDR1 reads SEHNR; CDR2 reads FQNEAQ (reference sequence).

This clone was observed at least ten times. The chain couples TRBV6-6 to TRBJ1-2; 9 bases line up with TRBD1. The CDR3 has 14 amino acids. Germline trimming cut 5 bases from V and 4 bases from J; bases unmatched to any gene: 5. Germline CDR1 MNHNY, CDR2 SVGAGI (reference sequence). The CDR3 DNA follows: TGTGCCAGCAGTCCCGGGACAGGGAGCTATGGCTACACCTTC. Protein: CASSPGTGSYGYTF.

V gene TRBV5-6 combines with J gene TRBJ1-1; TRBD1 might be the D (5 bases). Per the germline V gene, CDR1 is SGHDT and CDR2 is YYEEEE. Deletions cut 1 base from V and 7 bases from J, with 17 bases between. The CDR3 sequence is 15 residues long. The CDR3 bases are TGTGCCAGCAGCTTGCGTTTGACAGAGCCTGATGAAGCTTTCTTT. It is translated as CASSLRLTEPDEAFF.

This clone was recorded a few times. V gene TRBV2 combines with J gene TRBJ2-5; D possibly corresponds to TRBD1 (7 bases). The germline CDR1 and CDR2 sequences are SNHLY and FYNNEI. This CDR3 has 15 residues. The V end was cut by 8 bases, the J end by 4 bases, with 20 bases between. The CDR3 here is CASAPRQGGSETQYF. The DNA of the CDR3 is TGTGCCAGCGCTCCGAGGCAGGGGGGATCAGAGACCCAGTACTTC. The full variable domain, in which reference TRBV2 and TRBJ2-5 provide the parts outside the CDR3, is EPEVTQTPSHQVTQMGQEVILRCVPISNHLYFYWYRQILGQKVEFLVSFYNNEISEKSEIFDDQFSVERPDGSNFTLKIRSTKLEDSAMYFCASAPRQGGSETQYFGPGTRLLVL.

The chain is built from TRBV5-1 and TRBJ2-2; 8 nucleotides align to TRBD1. The CDR3 is 14 amino acids. Germline CDR1 SGHRS, CDR2 YFSETQ. V dropped 4 bases and J dropped 4; count of bases not matched to a gene: 3. The CDR3 region has the DNA TGCGCCAGCAGCGACAGGGGTCCCACCGGGGAGCTGTTTTTT. Translated, it gives CASSDRGPTGELFF.

This sequence joins TRBV29-1 and TRBJ1-6; D possibly corresponds to TRBD1 (5 bases). The V gene's germline CDR1 is SQVTM and CDR2 ANQGSEA. V lost 2 bases and J 8 bases, leaving 13 bases between the germline ends. This CDR3 has 14 residues. The CDR3, as DNA: TGCAGCGTTGAAACAGCAGGGTGGGATTCACCCCTCCACTTT. It yields the protein CSVETAGWDSPLHF.